Shown below are 30 T cell receptor beta chains from a single sample sequenced in a study of cytomegalovirus exposure and HLA in healthy donors. It was with 60 Vbeta and 13 Jbeta primers that the PCR ran. Libraries were prepared by immunoSEQ multiplex PCR; TCRdb keeps only in-frame clonotypes and omits some of them. Among about 88,000 clones, roughly 71% were seen once, and the ten largest hold around 15%. Material for sequencing was PBMCs. Receptors originate from a woman aged 18-29 years in good health and CMV-seropositive.

The V and J genes are TRBV30 and TRBJ1-2; the D is unclear. CDR3 length equals 12 residues. Germline V gene data show CDR1 as GTSNPN and CDR2 as SVGIG (reference sequence). Trimming cost V 5 bases and J 8 bases, with 15 bases left between them. CDR3 nucleotide sequence: TGTGCCTGGGGGGTGGGAGCGACGGGCTACACCTTC. Amino acids: CAWGVGATGYTF.

The gene calls are TRBV28 and TRBJ1-5; the match to TRBD1 covers 9 bases. The CDR3 length is 15 residues. Germline V gives CDR1 MDHEN, CDR2 SYDVKM. The J segment lost 6 bases and the V segment lost 6 bases, leaving 9 bases of the junction unmatched. CDR3 in amino acids: CASRGVGQGSQPQHF. The CDR3, as DNA: TGTGCCAGCAGGGGGGTGGGACAGGGCAGTCAGCCCCAGCATTTT.

The chain couples TRBV5-4 to TRBJ2-3; 9 bases align to TRBD2. The germline CDR1 and CDR2 sequences are SGHNT and YYREEE (reference sequence). The V segment lost 4 bases and the J segment 2 bases; nucleotides outside the gene matches: 8. The CDR3 sequence is 16 residues long. DNA of the CDR3: TGTGCCAGCAGCACCCTTCTAGCGGGGAACACAGATACGCAGTATTTT. Translated: CASSTLLAGNTDTQYF.

The chain joins TRBV5-8 to TRBJ2-1; TRBD2 agrees at 10 bases. Germline CDR1 is SGHTS and CDR2 is YDEGEE. V dropped 1 base and J dropped 5; count of bases not matched to a gene: 3. The CDR3 sequence is 15 residues long. The CDR3 bases are TGTGCCAGCAGCTTGCATAGCGGGAGGCACAATGAGCAGTTCTTC. This translates into CASSLHSGRHNEQFF.

The rearrangement joins TRBV2 to TRBJ2-1; 15 bases match TRBD2. CDR3 length equals 17 residues. Unmatched junction bases numbered 12, after V lost 7 bases and J lost 8 bases. CDR1 and CDR2 (germline): SNHLY, FYNNEI. The CDR3 coding sequence is TGTGCCAGCACCCTGGGACTAGCGGGGGGACGATCCCATGAGCAGTTCTTC. Its protein product is CASTLGLAGGRSHEQFF.

This rearrangement joins TRBV25-1 to TRBJ2-1; D might be TRBD1 (6 bases). V was clipped by 1 base and J by 8 bases, with 15 bases between them. CDR3 size: 15 residues. The V gene's germline CDR1 is MGHDK and CDR2 SYGVNS. The CDR3 DNA reads TGTGCCAGCAGTGAATCGACAGGCCCAGCAGATGAGCAGTTCTTC. Its protein product is CASSESTGPADEQFF.

The chain carries TRBV19 and TRBJ2-3; D remains ambiguous. V shed 6 bases and J shed 4 bases, with 20 bases lying between them. Germline V gene sequence: CDR1 LNHDA, CDR2 SQIVND (reference sequence). This CDR3 spans 16 amino acids. The CDR3 is CASSPVAAAISDTQYF. As DNA, the CDR3 is TGTGCCAGTAGCCCGGTGGCCGCGGCTATTTCAGATACGCAGTATTTT.

This clone was seen a few times. The chain uses TRBV27 and TRBJ2-7, with D tentatively TRBD2 (5 bases). V lost 6 bases to trimming and J lost 0 bases, with 15 bases between them. This CDR3 has 15 residues. Germline V gives CDR1 MNHEY, CDR2 SMNVEV (reference sequence). The CDR3 bases are TGTGCCAGCAGATCCCTAGCAACCACCTCCTACGAGCAGTACTTC. This codes for CASRSLATTSYEQYF.

This chain uses TRBV4-2 with TRBJ1-2, with 7 positions matching TRBD1. This CDR3 is built from 15 residues. From germline, CDR1 is LGHNA and CDR2 YNFKEQ. The V gene end was trimmed by 4 bases and the J gene end by 0 bases; junction bases not matched to a gene: 5. CDR3 sequence (DNA): TGTGCCAGCAGCCCCGGACAGGTAGCTAACTATGGCTACACCTTC. Translated: CASSPGQVANYGYTF.

The chain has TRBV28 and TRBJ2-1, with 15 positions matching TRBD2. V dropped 6 bases and J dropped 8; count of bases not matched to a gene: 8. The CDR3 length is 16 residues. Germline V CDR1 and CDR2: MDHEN, SYDVKM. The CDR3 loop reads CASSWGLAGGLDEQFF. The CDR3, as DNA: TGTGCCAGCAGCTGGGGACTAGCGGGAGGTCTGGATGAGCAGTTCTTC.

The rearrangement links TRBV5-4 to TRBJ2-7; 8 bases agree with TRBD2. This CDR3 comprises 18 residues. V trimming: 4 bases; J trimming: 5 bases; junction bases outside the gene matches: 20. Germline V CDR1 and CDR2: SGHNT, YYREEE (reference sequence). CDR3 residues: CASSPPFPTRGGINEQYF. Here the CDR3 DNA reads TGTGCCAGCAGCCCACCATTCCCTACTCGGGGGGGCATAAACGAGCAGTACTTC.

The chain has TRBV6-5 and TRBJ1-5, with 7 bases fitting TRBD1. Losses at the gene ends were 2 bases for V and 3 bases for J; bases not matched to a gene: 1. The CDR3 is 14 residues long. CDR1 is MNHEY, CDR2 SVGAGI, per germline. The CDR3 here is CASSYQGVNQPQHF. The CDR3 DNA sequence: TGTGCCAGCAGTTACCAGGGGGTCAATCAGCCCCAGCATTTT.

This chain uses TRBV9 with TRBJ2-3; TRBD2 agrees at 8 bases. This CDR3 comprises 15 residues. Trimming cost V 4 bases and J 4 bases; bases outside gene matches: 8. Per germline, CDR1 SGDLS and CDR2 YYNGEE. The DNA of the CDR3 is TGTGCCAGCAGCTGGGCGGGGGGCGGTTCAGATACGCAGTATTTT. Protein: CASSWAGGGSDTQYF.

Regarding this clone: Germline is not matched at one junction end, which may reflect a read error. This sample also contains other DNA sequences that code for the same CDR3. The chain recombines TRBV29-1 with TRBJ1-5; 7 bases are shared with TRBD1. This CDR3 contains 13 residues. The germline V gene encodes CDR1 SQVTM and CDR2 ANQGSEA. The CDR3 here is CSVAQEPGQPQHF. The CDR3 nucleotides are TGCAGCGTTGCGCAGGAACCGGGACAGCCTCAGCATTTT.

This clone occurred once. V and J are TRBV18 and TRBJ2-3, with D perhaps TRBD2 (6 bases). With 10 bases removed from V and 0 bases from J, the gap between germline ends came to 14 bases. The CDR3 covers 14 residues. Germline V gives CDR1 KGHSH, CDR2 LQKENI. CDR3 loop: CATTLGGSTDTQYF. In nucleotides, the CDR3 is TGTGCCACGACCCTAGGAGGGAGCACAGATACGCAGTATTTT.

The chain recombines TRBV7-9 with TRBJ2-7; 9 bases are a match to TRBD2. Germline loops: CDR1 SEHNR, CDR2 FQNEAQ (reference sequence). J lost 2 bases, V lost 5 bases, and 7 bases had no gene match. This CDR3 comprises 15 residues. The CDR3, as DNA: TGTGCCAGCAGCCTTGGGACTAGCTGGACCTACGAGCAGTACTTC. This sequence encodes CASSLGTSWTYEQYF.

CDR3 nucleotide sequence: TGTGCCAGCAGCTTATCACAGGGCAGTTTGGAGCAGTACTTC. Residues: CASSLSQGSLEQYF. The chain couples TRBV13 to TRBJ2-7; D is possibly TRBD1 (6 bases). This CDR3 contains 14 residues. Germline CDR1 is PRHDT and CDR2 is FYEKMQ (reference sequence). Between the trimmed V and J ends, which lost 2 bases and 7 bases, there was a span of 15 bases.

This chain joins TRBV4-3 and TRBJ2-7, with a possible D match to TRBD1 (6 bases). CDR3 length equals 13 residues. Trimming pared 6 bases from V and 7 bases from J, leaving 16 bases between. Germline assignment: CDR1 LGHNA and CDR2 YSLEER. In DNA form, the CDR3 reads TGCGCCAGCAGGGACAGCGGATCTCGGGAGCAGTACTTC. This translates into CASRDSGSREQYF.

This rearrangement joins TRBV7-4 to TRBJ2-5, with TRBD2 matching 14 bases. The CDR3 totals 17 residues. Germline V lookup: CDR1 SGHVT, CDR2 SQSDAQ. The V gene end was trimmed by 2 bases and the J gene end by 5 bases; junction bases not matched to a gene: 7. The CDR3 spells CASSLLRLAGGRETQYF. The CDR3 DNA follows: TGTGCCAGCAGCTTACTCCGACTAGCGGGGGGGAGGGAGACCCAGTACTTC.

The CDR3 DNA sequence: TGTGCCAGCAGTGAATTTGGGCCCGGGACACAACTGGGGGAGACCCAGTACTTC. Its translation is CASSEFGPGTQLGETQYF. This chain connects TRBV25-1 to TRBJ2-5; tentatively, D is TRBD1 (6 bases). There are 18 residues in the CDR3. The germline V and J ends were trimmed by 1 base and 5 bases, with 23 bases remaining between them. The germline CDR1 and CDR2 sequences are MGHDK and SYGVNS.

This chain uses TRBV5-1 with TRBJ1-3; 7 bases align to TRBD1. V lost 0 bases and J lost 0; bases outside the gene matches: 9. The germline V gene encodes CDR1 SGHRS and CDR2 YFSETQ. This CDR3 spans 18 amino acids. The CDR3 here is CASSLAFTGANSGNTIYF. Here the CDR3 DNA reads TGCGCCAGCAGCTTGGCCTTCACAGGGGCGAACTCTGGAAACACCATATATTTT.

The chain combines TRBV21-1 with TRBJ2-7; TRBD2, as called in the table, went unchecked against the DNA. TRBV21-1 is reported as a pseudogene. This CDR3 is built from 15 residues. The CDR3 reads CASSKSSGRVHEQYF. The CDR3 bases are TGTGCCAGCAGCAAAAGTAGCGGGAGGGTCCACGAGCAGTACTTC.

This clone has just one count. The chain carries TRBV2 and TRBJ2-1; D not resolved. Germline V gene sequence: CDR1 SNHLY, CDR2 FYNNEI. The CDR3 runs to 13 residues. V dropped 3 bases and J dropped 0 bases, with 3 bases sitting between them. The CDR3 bases are TGTGCCAGCAGTGACAGCTCCTACAATGAGCAGTTCTTC. Its translation is CASSDSSYNEQFF.

This clone came up once. The chain recombines TRBV9 with TRBJ1-4; 7 bases fit TRBD1. CDR3 length equals 14 residues. Germline lookup yields CDR1 SGDLS and CDR2 YYNGEE. The trim removed 1 base at V and 7 bases at J, leaving 4 bases unmatched. The CDR3 here is CASSVQGGGEKLFF. The CDR3 nucleotides read TGTGCCAGCAGCGTACAGGGGGGTGGTGAAAAACTGTTTTTT.

The rearrangement joins TRBV5-1 to TRBJ2-1, with TRBD1 matching 9 bases. CDR1 and CDR2 from the germline V gene are SGHRS and YFSETQ. This CDR3 region has 21 residues. V lost 3 bases and J lost 0; bases outside the gene matches: 19. CDR3 sequence reads: CASSSHRGRPVGSSSYNEQFF. DNA of the CDR3: TGCGCCAGCAGCTCCCACAGGGGGCGCCCGGTAGGCAGCAGCTCCTACAATGAGCAGTTCTTC.

V and J are TRBV7-9 and TRBJ1-5, with D maybe TRBD1 (6 bases). Germline V gene data show CDR1 as SEHNR and CDR2 as FQNEAQ (reference sequence). Trimming removed 4 bases from V and 1 base from J, with 8 bases in between. CDR3 length: 14 residues. The CDR3 nucleotides are TGTGCCAGCAGCTCCGGACAGAGCAATCAGCCCCAGCATTTT. As protein: CASSSGQSNQPQHF.

This clone has a single count. This chain joins TRBV27 and TRBJ1-5; D gene ambiguous. Germline V gene lookup returns CDR1 MNHEY and CDR2 SMNVEV (reference sequence). The CDR3 consists of 15 residues. With 2 bases removed from V and 5 bases from J, the gap between germline ends came to 13 bases. This chain's CDR3 is CASSLMGRSDQPQHF. The CDR3 region has the DNA TGTGCCAGCAGTTTAATGGGTAGGAGCGATCAGCCCCAGCATTTT.

This clone was found many times. The gene calls are TRBV4-3 and TRBJ1-5, with D perhaps TRBD1 (6 bases). Germline CDR1 and CDR2: LGHNA and YSLEER. V lost 1 base, J lost 4 bases, and 8 bases lay in between. This CDR3 contains 14 residues. The CDR3 nucleotides are TGCGCCAGCAGCCAAGGACAGGAAAATCAGCCCCAGCATTTT. Encoded protein: CASSQGQENQPQHF.

The J gene is TRBJ1-2, the V gene TRBV6-5, with D maybe TRBD1 (6 bases). The CDR3 spans 15 residues. Trimming removed 6 bases at V and 4 bases at J, with 18 bases between. Germline V CDR1 and CDR2: MNHEY, SVGAGI. In DNA form, the CDR3 reads TGTGCCAGCAGCAACGGACCAGGGGAAGGCTATGGCTACACCTTC. Translation: CASSNGPGEGYGYTF.

V gene TRBV11-2 combines with J gene TRBJ1-1; the D is unclear. This CDR3 has 13 residues. Germline V lookup: CDR1 SGHAT, CDR2 FQNNGV. Trimming pared 1 base from V and 4 bases from J, leaving 7 bases between. The CDR3 coding sequence is TGTGCCAGCAGCTTAGGGGCAGGCACTGAAGCTTTCTTT. Its protein product is CASSLGAGTEAFF. Looking up the rest from reference TRBV11-2 and TRBJ1-1 gives the full variable domain: EAGVAQSPRYKIIEKRQSVAFWCNPISGHATLYWYQQILGQGPKLLIQFQNNGVVDDSQLPKDRFSAERLKGVDSTLKIQPAKLEDSAVYLCASSLGAGTEAFFGQGTRLTVV.